This TCR beta chain was captured in a study of blood T cell repertoires in COVID-19. For the study at large: COVID-19 samples, acute and convalescent, were from the United States, Italy and Spain. T cells, B-cell-depleted T cells, or PBMCs provided the cDNA or gDNA that served as material.

Original processing notes: Reference gene primer amplification gave estimated nucleated cell counts. Method: immunoSEQ multiplex PCR; TCRdb's copy keeps in-frame clones and lacks some. D and trimming were read from the DNA, whereas the V and J calls and clone size are those reported in that table. Of 70,000 to 75,000 clones listed, approximately 79% are singletons. Germline trimming cut 4 bases from V and 1 base from J; bases unmatched to any gene: 8. The CDR3 runs to 15 residues. In germline, CDR1 is SGHDT, CDR2 YYEEEE. The sequence derives from a man in his fifties or sixties with active or convalescent COVID-19. This chain uses TRBV5-6 with TRBJ2-7, with 7 bases fitting TRBD2. The sample consisted of peripheral blood. CDR3 amino acids: CASSPLGGDSYEQYF. In DNA, the CDR3 is TGTGCCAGCAGCCCCTTGGGGGGGGATTCCTACGAGCAGTACTTC.